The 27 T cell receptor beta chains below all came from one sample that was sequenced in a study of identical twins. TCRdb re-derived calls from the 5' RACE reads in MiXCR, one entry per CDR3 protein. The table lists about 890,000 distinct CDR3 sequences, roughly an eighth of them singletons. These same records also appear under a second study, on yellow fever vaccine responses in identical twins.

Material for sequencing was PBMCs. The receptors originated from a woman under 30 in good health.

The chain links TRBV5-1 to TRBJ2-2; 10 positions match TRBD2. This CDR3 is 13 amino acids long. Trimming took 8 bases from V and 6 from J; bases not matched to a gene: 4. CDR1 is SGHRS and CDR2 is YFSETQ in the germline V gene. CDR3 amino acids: CASRTSGAGELFF. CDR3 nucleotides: TGCGCCAGTCGGACTAGCGGCGCCGGGGAGCTGTTTTTT.

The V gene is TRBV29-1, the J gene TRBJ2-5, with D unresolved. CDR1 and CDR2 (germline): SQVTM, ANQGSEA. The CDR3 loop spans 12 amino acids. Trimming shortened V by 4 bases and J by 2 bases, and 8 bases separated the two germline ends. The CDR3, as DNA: TGCAGCGTTGCGACTGTACAAGAGACCCAGTACTTC. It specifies CSVATVQETQYF.

The CDR3 coding sequence is TGCAGCGCCCGAAGTCCTCAAGGCACAGATACGCAGTATTTT. It specifies CSARSPQGTDTQYF. The chain joins TRBV29-1 to TRBJ2-3; D gene ambiguous. From germline, CDR1 is SQVTM and CDR2 ANQGSEA. This CDR3 comprises 14 residues. Trimming cost V 7 bases and J 1 base, with 15 bases left between them.

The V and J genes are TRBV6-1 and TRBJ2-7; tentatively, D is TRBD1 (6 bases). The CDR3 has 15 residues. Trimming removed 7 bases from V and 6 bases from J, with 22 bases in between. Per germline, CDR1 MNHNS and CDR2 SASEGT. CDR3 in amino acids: CASKELGTPTGEQYF. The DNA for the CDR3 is TGTGCCAGCAAAGAACTCGGGACACCGACTGGCGAGCAGTACTTC.

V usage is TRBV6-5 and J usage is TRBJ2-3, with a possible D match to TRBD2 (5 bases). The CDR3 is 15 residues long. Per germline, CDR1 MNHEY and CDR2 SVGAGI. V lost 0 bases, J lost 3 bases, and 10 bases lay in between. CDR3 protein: CASSYSRRWTDTQYF. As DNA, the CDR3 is TGTGCCAGCAGTTACTCGAGGAGGTGGACAGATACGCAGTATTTT.

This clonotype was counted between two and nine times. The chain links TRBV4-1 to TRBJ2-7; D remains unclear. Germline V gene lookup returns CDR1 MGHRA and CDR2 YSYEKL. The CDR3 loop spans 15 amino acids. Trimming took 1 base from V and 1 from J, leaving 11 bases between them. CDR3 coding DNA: TGCGCCAGCAGCCAAGTTAATGCCAGATCCTACGAGCAGTACTTC. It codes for CASSQVNARSYEQYF.

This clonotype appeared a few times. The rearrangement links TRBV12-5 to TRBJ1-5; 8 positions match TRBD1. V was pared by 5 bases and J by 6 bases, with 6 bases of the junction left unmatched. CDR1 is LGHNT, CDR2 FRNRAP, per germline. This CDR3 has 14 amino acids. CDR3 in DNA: TGTGCTAGTGGTCTTGGACAGGGAGGTCAGCCCCAGCATTTT. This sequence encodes CASGLGQGGQPQHF.

CDR3 protein: CATSDPGRDTSSGANVLTF. DNA for the CDR3: TGTGCCACCAGTGACCCCGGACGTGACACATCCTCTGGGGCCAACGTCCTGACTTTC. The genes are TRBV24-1 and TRBJ2-6, with D hard to call. Looked up from germline, CDR1 is KGHDR and CDR2 is SFDVKD. This CDR3 comprises 19 residues. V was pared by 4 bases and J by 0 bases, with 18 bases between.

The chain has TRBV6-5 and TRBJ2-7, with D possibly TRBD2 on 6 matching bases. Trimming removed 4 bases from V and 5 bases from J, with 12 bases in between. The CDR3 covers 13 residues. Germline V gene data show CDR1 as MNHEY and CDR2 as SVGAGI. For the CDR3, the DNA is TGTGCCAGCAGTTCTACCGGGAGCCACGAGCAGTACGTC. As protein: CASSSTGSHEQYV.

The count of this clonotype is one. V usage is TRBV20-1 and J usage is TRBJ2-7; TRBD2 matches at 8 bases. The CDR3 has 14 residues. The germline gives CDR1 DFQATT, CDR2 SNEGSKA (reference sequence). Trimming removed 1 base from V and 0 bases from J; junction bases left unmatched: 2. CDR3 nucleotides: TGCAGTGCTAGAGGTAGCGGGGACTCCTACGAGCAGTACGTC. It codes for CSARGSGDSYEQYV.

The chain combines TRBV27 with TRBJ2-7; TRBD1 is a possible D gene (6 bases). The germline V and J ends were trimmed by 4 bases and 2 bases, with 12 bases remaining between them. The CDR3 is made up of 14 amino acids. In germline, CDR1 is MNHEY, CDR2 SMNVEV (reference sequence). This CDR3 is CASSSAGVPYEQYF. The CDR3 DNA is TGTGCCAGCAGTTCGGCAGGGGTACCCTACGAGCAGTACTTC.

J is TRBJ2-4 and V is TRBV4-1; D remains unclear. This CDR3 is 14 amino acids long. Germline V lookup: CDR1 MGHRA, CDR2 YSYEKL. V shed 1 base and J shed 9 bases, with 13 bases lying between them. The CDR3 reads CASSQVTQLGIQYF. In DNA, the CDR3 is TGCGCCAGCAGCCAAGTTACCCAATTGGGCATTCAGTACTTC.

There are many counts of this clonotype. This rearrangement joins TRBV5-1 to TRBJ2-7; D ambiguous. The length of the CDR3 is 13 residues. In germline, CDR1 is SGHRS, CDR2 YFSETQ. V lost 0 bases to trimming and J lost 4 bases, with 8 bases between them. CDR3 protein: CASSLGSAYEQYF. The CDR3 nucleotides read TGCGCCAGCAGCTTGGGATCAGCTTACGAGCAGTACTTC. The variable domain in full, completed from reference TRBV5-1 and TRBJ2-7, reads KAGVTQTPRYLIKTRGQQVTLSCSPISGHRSVSWYQQTPGQGLQFLFEYFSETQRNKGNFPGRFSGRQFSNSRSEMNVSTLELGDSALYLCASSLGSAYEQYFGPGTRLTVT.

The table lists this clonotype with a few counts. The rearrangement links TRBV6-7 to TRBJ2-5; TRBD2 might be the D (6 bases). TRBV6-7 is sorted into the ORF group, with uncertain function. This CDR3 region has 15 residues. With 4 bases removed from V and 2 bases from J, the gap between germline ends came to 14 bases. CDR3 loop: CASSCPPAGQETQYF. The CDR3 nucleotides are TGTGCCAGCAGTTGCCCTCCTGCGGGACAAGAGACCCAGTACTTC.

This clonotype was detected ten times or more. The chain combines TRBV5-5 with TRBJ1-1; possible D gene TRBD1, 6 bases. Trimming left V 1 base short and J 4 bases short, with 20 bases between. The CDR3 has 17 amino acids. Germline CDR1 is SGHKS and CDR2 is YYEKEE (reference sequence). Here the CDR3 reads CASSLSFGTFKGTEAFF. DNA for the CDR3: TGTGCCAGCAGCTTGTCCTTCGGGACATTCAAGGGCACTGAAGCTTTCTTT.

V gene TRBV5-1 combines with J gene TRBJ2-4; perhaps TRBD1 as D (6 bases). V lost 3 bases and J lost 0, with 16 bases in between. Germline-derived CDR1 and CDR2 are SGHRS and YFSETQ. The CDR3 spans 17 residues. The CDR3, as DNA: TGCGCCAGCAGCTCCTACAGGGAAGGACTAGCCAAAAACATTCAGTACTTC. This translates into CASSSYREGLAKNIQYF.

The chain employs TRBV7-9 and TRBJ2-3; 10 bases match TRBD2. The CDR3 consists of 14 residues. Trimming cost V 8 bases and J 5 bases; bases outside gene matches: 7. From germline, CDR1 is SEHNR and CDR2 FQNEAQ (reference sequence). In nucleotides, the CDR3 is TGTGCCAGCCCAGCGGGGGGGCTGGGAGATACGCAGTATTTT. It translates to CASPAGGLGDTQYF.

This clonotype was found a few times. Here the CDR3 DNA reads TGCGCCAGCAGCTTGCGTCCAGGGGGAAACACTGAAGCTTTCTTT. Encoded protein: CASSLRPGGNTEAFF. The chain recombines TRBV5-1 with TRBJ1-1, with 7 bases that match TRBD1. V was pared by 1 base and J by 2 bases, with 5 bases of the junction left unmatched. Germline V gene data show CDR1 as SGHRS and CDR2 as YFSETQ. The CDR3 runs to 15 residues.

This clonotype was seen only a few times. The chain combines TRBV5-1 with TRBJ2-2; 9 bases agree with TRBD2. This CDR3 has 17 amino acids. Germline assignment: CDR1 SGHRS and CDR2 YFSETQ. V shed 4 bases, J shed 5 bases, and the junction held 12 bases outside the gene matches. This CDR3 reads CASSGSSGGVRTGELFF. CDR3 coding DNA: TGCGCCAGCAGCGGAAGTAGCGGGGGCGTTCGAACCGGGGAGCTGTTTTTT.

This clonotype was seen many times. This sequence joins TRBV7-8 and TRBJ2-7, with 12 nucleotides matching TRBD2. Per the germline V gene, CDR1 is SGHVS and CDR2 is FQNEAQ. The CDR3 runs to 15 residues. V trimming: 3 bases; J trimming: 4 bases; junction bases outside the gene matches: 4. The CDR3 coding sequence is TGTGCCAGCAGCTTGACTAGCGGGAGTGTATACGAGCAGTACTTC. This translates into CASSLTSGSVYEQYF.

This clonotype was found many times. This chain's CDR3 is CASSFGDRGYNEQFF. The CDR3 nucleotides are TGCGCCAGCAGCTTTGGGGACAGGGGCTACAATGAGCAGTTCTTC. J is TRBJ2-1 and V is TRBV5-1; 10 bases are a match to TRBD1. The CDR3 loop spans 15 amino acids. The junction had 2 bases not matched to a gene; V was cut back by 2 bases and J by 3 bases. Looked up from germline, CDR1 is SGHRS and CDR2 is YFSETQ.

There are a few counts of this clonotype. The CDR3 bases are TGCGCCAGCGGAGACAGGGTTGGCTACGAGCAGTACTTC. Residues: CASGDRVGYEQYF. The V gene is TRBV4-1, the J gene TRBJ2-7; 7 bases align to TRBD1. The trim removed 8 bases at V and 3 bases at J, leaving 7 bases unmatched. CDR1 and CDR2 from the germline V gene are MGHRA and YSYEKL. This CDR3 has 13 residues.

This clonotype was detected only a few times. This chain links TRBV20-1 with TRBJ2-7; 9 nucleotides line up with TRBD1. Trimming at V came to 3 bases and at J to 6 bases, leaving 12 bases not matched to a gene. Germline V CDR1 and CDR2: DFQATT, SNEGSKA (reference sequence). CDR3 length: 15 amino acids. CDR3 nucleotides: TGCAGTGCTAGGTCTACCGGCGGGACAGGGACCGAGCAGTACTTC. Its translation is CSARSTGGTGTEQYF.

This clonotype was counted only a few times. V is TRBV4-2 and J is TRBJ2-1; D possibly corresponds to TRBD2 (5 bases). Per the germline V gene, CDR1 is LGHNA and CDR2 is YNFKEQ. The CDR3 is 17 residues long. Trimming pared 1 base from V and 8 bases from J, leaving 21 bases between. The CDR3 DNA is TGTGCCAGCAGCCAAGCCTCGAGAGGGCAAAAGGGATATGAGCAGTTCTTC. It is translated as CASSQASRGQKGYEQFF.

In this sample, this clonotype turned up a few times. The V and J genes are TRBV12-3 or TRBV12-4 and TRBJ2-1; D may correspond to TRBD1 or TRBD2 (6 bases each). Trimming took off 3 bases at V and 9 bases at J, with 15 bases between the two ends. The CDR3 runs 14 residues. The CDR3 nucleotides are TGTGCCAGCAGTTTTCCGGGGGCTGGGAGTGAGCAGTTCTTC. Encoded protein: CASSFPGAGSEQFF.

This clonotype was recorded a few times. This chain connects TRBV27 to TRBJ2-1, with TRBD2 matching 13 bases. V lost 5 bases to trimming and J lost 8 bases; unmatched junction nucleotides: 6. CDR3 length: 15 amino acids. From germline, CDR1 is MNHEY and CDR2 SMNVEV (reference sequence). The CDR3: CASSQLAGGLYEQFF. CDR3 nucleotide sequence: TGTGCCAGCAGTCAACTAGCGGGGGGGCTGTATGAGCAGTTCTTC.

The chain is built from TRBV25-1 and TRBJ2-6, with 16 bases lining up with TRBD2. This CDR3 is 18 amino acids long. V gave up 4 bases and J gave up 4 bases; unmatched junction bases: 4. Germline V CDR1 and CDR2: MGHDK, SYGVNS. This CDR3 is CASSGGLAGGHGANVLTF. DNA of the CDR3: TGTGCCAGCAGTGGGGGACTAGCGGGGGGGCACGGGGCCAACGTCCTGACTTTC.